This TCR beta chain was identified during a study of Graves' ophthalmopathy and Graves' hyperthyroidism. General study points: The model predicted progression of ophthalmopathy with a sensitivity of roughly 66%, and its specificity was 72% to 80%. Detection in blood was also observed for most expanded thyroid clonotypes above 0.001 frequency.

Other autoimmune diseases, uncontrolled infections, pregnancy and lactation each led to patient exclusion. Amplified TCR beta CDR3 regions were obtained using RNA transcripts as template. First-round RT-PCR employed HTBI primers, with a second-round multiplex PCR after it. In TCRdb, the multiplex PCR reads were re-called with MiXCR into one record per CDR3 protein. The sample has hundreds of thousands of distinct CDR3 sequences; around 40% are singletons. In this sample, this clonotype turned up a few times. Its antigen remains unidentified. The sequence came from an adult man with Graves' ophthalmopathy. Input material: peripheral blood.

The CDR3 loop is CASNPGVMNTEAFF. In DNA, the CDR3 is TGTGCCAGCAACCCGGGGGTGATGAACACTGAAGCTTTCTTT. The V and J genes are TRBV19 and TRBJ1-1; tentatively, D is TRBD1 (5 bases). V was cut by 9 bases and J by 0 bases, with 14 bases left in between. CDR1 is LNHDA, CDR2 SQIVND, per germline (reference sequence). The CDR3 loop spans 14 amino acids.